The 25 T cell receptor beta chains in this list originate from one sample, sequenced in a study of siplizumab effects on memory and regulatory T cells (dated by TCRdb to about 2019). Library creation used the immunoSEQ multiplex PCR assay. This is the immuneACCESS table as TCRdb keeps it, with only in-frame sequences that have V and J called. A part of the clones is gone; compared with another copy, unresolved V genes explain less than half, and the rest is unexplained. The sample table shows roughly 110,000 clones, and about 94% are seen once. The biggest ten clones account for around 0.15% of the sample. Material for sequencing was non-Treg CD4+ T cells sorted from blood. In light of the paper, this sample's cell subset or site label describes: FACS-sorted unstimulated CD4+ non-regulatory T cells. The source of these receptors is a human donor in good health.

This clone has a single count. The J gene is TRBJ2-3, the V gene TRBV7-3, with D unclear. Between the trimmed V and J ends, which lost 4 bases and 3 bases, there was a span of 8 bases. The germline CDR1 and CDR2 sequences are SGHTA and FQGTGA. The CDR3 loop spans 13 amino acids. The CDR3 protein is CASSYPGTDTQYF. The CDR3 bases are TGTGCCAGCAGCTATCCTGGTACAGATACGCAGTATTTT.

V and J are TRBV7-9 and TRBJ2-3, with D uncertain. CDR3 size: 11 residues. V lost 5 bases, J lost 3 bases, and 3 bases lay in between. Germline CDR1 and CDR2: SEHNR and FQNEAQ (reference sequence). CDR3 in amino acids: CASSSTDTQYF. For the CDR3, the DNA is TGTGCCAGCAGCAGTACAGATACGCAGTATTTT. The variable domain in full, with the rest retrieved from reference TRBV7-9 and TRBJ2-3, is DTGVSQNPRHKITKRGQNVTFRCDPISEHNRLYWYRQTLGQGPEFLTYFQNEAQLEKSRLLSDRFSAERPKGSFSTLEIQRTEQGDSAMYLCASSSTDTQYFGPGTRLTVL.

V gene TRBV28 combines with J gene TRBJ2-5; TRBD2 might be the D (5 bases). This CDR3 is built from 16 residues. Trimming removed 3 bases from V and 1 base from J, with 15 bases in between. Germline V gene lookup returns CDR1 MDHEN and CDR2 SYDVKM. In DNA, the CDR3 is TGTGCCAGCAGTTTCCGGGATTACCGTCTCCAAGAGACCCAGTACTTC. It is translated as CASSFRDYRLQETQYF.

This chain joins TRBV25-1 and TRBJ2-6; a weak D match, TRBD2 (5 bases). This CDR3 region has 13 residues. Germline CDR1 and CDR2: MGHDK and SYGVNS. The germline V and J ends were trimmed by 10 bases and 0 bases, with 7 bases remaining between them. DNA for the CDR3: TGTGCCACTAGCCCCTCTGGGGCCAACGTCCTGACTTTC. Encoded protein: CATSPSGANVLTF.

J is TRBJ2-7 and V is TRBV11-2, with D possibly being TRBD1 or TRBD2 (5 bases each). CDR3 length: 14 residues. The germline V and J ends were trimmed by 1 base and 2 bases, with 9 bases remaining between them. Germline loops: CDR1 SGHAT, CDR2 FQNNGV. The CDR3 DNA reads as TGTGCCAGCAGCTTAGCAGGGACGACCTACGAGCAGTACTTC. Translated, it gives CASSLAGTTYEQYF.

This chain links TRBV7-6 with TRBJ2-3, with 9 bases aligning to TRBD1. The CDR3 has 19 amino acids. Germline CDR1 reads SGHVS; CDR2 reads FNYEAQ. V was pared by 0 bases and J by 0 bases, with 10 bases of the junction left unmatched. The CDR3 sequence is CASSLATLTGTGSTDTQYF. In nucleotides, the CDR3 is TGTGCCAGCAGCTTAGCGACGCTCACCGGGACAGGGAGCACAGATACGCAGTATTTT.

The chain is built from TRBV5-8 and TRBJ2-5; TRBD1 matches 9 bases. V shed 1 base, J shed 5 bases, and the junction held 9 bases outside the gene matches. Germline loops: CDR1 SGHTS, CDR2 YDEGEE. The CDR3 totals 16 residues. The CDR3 region is CASSLTGTGSRETQYF. The CDR3, as DNA: TGTGCCAGCAGCTTGACCGGGACAGGGAGCAGGGAGACCCAGTACTTC. The full variable domain, with the rest looked up from reference TRBV5-8 and TRBJ2-5, is EAGVTQSPTHLIKTRGQQATLRCSPISGHTSVYWYQQALGLGLQFLLWYDEGEERNRGNFPPRFSGRQFPNYSSELNVNALELEDSALYLCASSLTGTGSRETQYFGPGTRLLVL.

The rearrangement links TRBV2 to TRBJ2-7; tentative D call: TRBD1 (5 bases). The CDR3 covers 14 residues. The V and J ends lost 7 bases and 0 bases respectively, with 13 bases between them. Germline-derived CDR1 and CDR2 are SNHLY and FYNNEI. The chain's CDR3 is CASTSGAGSYEQYF. DNA of the CDR3: TGTGCCAGCACCTCTGGGGCAGGCTCCTACGAGCAGTACTTC.

On this clone: The sample carries other DNA sequences with the same CDR3. This sequence joins TRBV6-5 and TRBJ1-2; 7 bases match TRBD1. This CDR3 contains 12 residues. Unmatched junction bases numbered 0, after V lost 0 bases and J lost 8 bases. From germline, CDR1 is MNHEY and CDR2 SVGAGI. The CDR3 DNA is TGTGCCAGCAGTTACTCAGGGGGCGGCTACACCTTC. Translating it yields CASSYSGGGYTF.

The chain employs TRBV25-1 and TRBJ2-7; possible D gene TRBD2, 6 bases. V dropped 2 bases and J dropped 3 bases, with 11 bases sitting between them. The CDR3 has 14 residues. Germline assignment: CDR1 MGHDK and CDR2 SYGVNS. Written as DNA, the CDR3 is TGTGCCAGCAGTGAAAATGTGGGGGGCTACGAGCAGTACTTC. Its protein is CASSENVGGYEQYF.

The chain uses TRBV6-5 and TRBJ2-7; a weak D match, TRBD1 (5 bases). V lost 6 bases to trimming and J lost 0 bases, with 12 bases between them. This CDR3 has 14 amino acids. Germline V CDR1 and CDR2: MNHEY, SVGAGI. The CDR3 DNA sequence: TGTGCCAGCAGCTCCAGACAGCTCTCCTACGAGCAGTACTTC. This sequence encodes CASSSRQLSYEQYF.

This clone was observed once. The V gene is TRBV5-5, the J gene TRBJ2-1; a weak D match, TRBD2 (6 bases). The CDR3 length is 13 residues. Per the germline V gene, CDR1 is SGHKS and CDR2 is YYEKEE (reference sequence). V was shortened by 5 bases and J by 9 bases, with 15 bases between the two germline ends. The CDR3 region is CASRGDFGSEQFF. The CDR3 DNA sequence: TGTGCCAGCAGGGGGGACTTTGGGAGTGAGCAGTTCTTC. Full variable domain (missing parts from reference TRBV5-5 and TRBJ2-1): DAGVTQSPTHLIKTRGQQVTLRCSPISGHKSVSWYQQVLGQGPQFIFQYYEKEERGRGNFPDRFSARQFPNYSSELNVNALLLGDSALYLCASRGDFGSEQFFGPGTRLTVL.

V usage is TRBV7-2 and J usage is TRBJ2-3, with TRBD2 identical over 12 bases. The CDR3 runs to 18 residues. CDR1 is SGHTA, CDR2 FQGNSA, per germline. J was trimmed by 2 bases and V by 0 bases; bases with no gene match: 6. Here the CDR3 DNA reads TGTGCCAGCAGCTTAGCGCGCCTAGCGGGGGGGGTCACAGATACGCAGTATTTT. This codes for CASSLARLAGGVTDTQYF.

This chain joins TRBV7-2 and TRBJ1-2; 10 nucleotides match TRBD1. Germline V lookup: CDR1 SGHTA, CDR2 FQGNSA. The CDR3 is made up of 16 amino acids. With V trimmed by 3 bases and J by 0 bases, 4 bases remained unmatched. The CDR3 loop reads CASSFRDRGSNYGYTF. Written as DNA, the CDR3 is TGTGCCAGCAGCTTCCGGGACAGGGGATCTAACTATGGCTACACCTTC.

The chain couples TRBV27 to TRBJ1-2; the D gene is possibly TRBD1 (6 bases). This CDR3 is built from 14 residues. From germline, CDR1 is MNHEY and CDR2 SMNVEV (reference sequence). V gave up 6 bases and J gave up 3 bases, with 14 bases separating them. The CDR3 loop is CASSLRGSDYGYTF. The CDR3 region has the DNA TGTGCCAGCAGCCTCAGGGGAAGTGACTATGGCTACACCTTC.

The table lists this clone with a count of one. This chain uses TRBV6-5 with TRBJ2-1; the D is unclear. The V gene lost 0 bases and the J gene lost 1 base, with 10 bases spanning the gap. The germline gives CDR1 MNHEY, CDR2 SVGAGI. The CDR3 runs 16 residues. CDR3: CASSYSVFSSYNEQFF. CDR3 DNA sequence: TGTGCCAGCAGTTACTCTGTGTTCTCTTCCTACAATGAGCAGTTCTTC.

V usage is TRBV7-9 and J usage is TRBJ1-1; no firm D call. The CDR3 has 13 residues. CDR1 is SEHNR, CDR2 FQNEAQ, per germline (reference sequence). Between the trimmed V and J ends, which lost 5 bases and 10 bases, there was a span of 17 bases. CDR3 in DNA: TGTGCCAGCAGCCAAACAGTCGGCGGCGTAGCTTTCTTT. Protein: CASSQTVGGVAFF.

V usage is TRBV11-2 and J usage is TRBJ2-4; possibly TRBD2 for D (5 bases). Germline V gene data show CDR1 as SGHAT and CDR2 as FQNNGV. The CDR3 spans 16 residues. V was trimmed by 3 bases and J by 0 bases, leaving 12 bases between them. In DNA form, the CDR3 reads TGTGCCAGCAGCTTCGGGAACAATCTAGCCAAAAACATTCAGTACTTC. Its translation: CASSFGNNLAKNIQYF.

The chain links TRBV4-1 to TRBJ2-3, with 8 bases aligning to TRBD2. Germline V CDR1 and CDR2: MGHRA, YSYEKL. V shed 8 bases, J shed 1 base, and the junction held 8 bases outside the gene matches. CDR3 length: 15 residues. The CDR3 DNA reads TGCGCCAGCGGACCTGCGGGGGGAGGCACAGATACGCAGTATTTT. It encodes CASGPAGGGTDTQYF.

Comment on this clone: Here the CDR3 omits its conserved ending phenylalanine or tryptophan, so a read error is the likely source. The limits of the CDR3 on the DNA are not certain, so only TCRdb's listed CDR3 is given. The rearrangement uses TRBV7-2 and TRBJ1-2; TRBD1 reflects the table's D call only, with no check against the DNA. The germline CDR1 and CDR2 sequences are SGHTA and FQGNSA. Inclusive of both ends, the CDR3 amounts to 15 amino acids. The CDR3 loop is CASSLEAPGTGGAWG.

This chain links TRBV1 with TRBJ1-6. TRBV1 is termed a pseudogene. The CDR3 is 17 amino acids. CDR3 coding DNA: TGCACCAGCAGCCAAAAAAGGGCCCGCTCCCGGGGCTCACCCCTCCACTTT. This codes for CTSSQKRARSRGSPLHF.

The rearrangement uses TRBV19 and TRBJ1-5, with a possible D match to TRBD1 (6 bases). V was clipped by 6 bases and J by 1 base, with 16 bases between them. The CDR3 has 16 residues. From germline, CDR1 is LNHDA and CDR2 SQIVND (reference sequence). The CDR3 coding sequence is TGTGCCAGTAGCCCCCAGGGGTGGGGGAGCAATCAGCCCCAGCATTTT. Translating gives CASSPQGWGSNQPQHF.

V and J are TRBV27 and TRBJ1-2; 8 bases match TRBD1. Losses at the gene ends were 5 bases for V and 8 bases for J; bases not matched to a gene: 4. The CDR3 is 12 residues long. Per the germline V gene, CDR1 is MNHEY and CDR2 is SMNVEV (reference sequence). Here the CDR3 DNA reads TGTGCCAGCAGTCCAGGGGGCGGGGGCTACACCTTC. Translation gives CASSPGGGGYTF.

V usage is TRBV29-1 and J usage is TRBJ2-1, with 8 bases lining up with TRBD1. The V segment lost 7 bases and the J segment 0 bases; nucleotides outside the gene matches: 5. Per germline, CDR1 SQVTM and CDR2 ANQGSEA. The CDR3 consists of 14 residues. CDR3 nucleotides: TGCAGCGGGATTCAGGGGGCCTCCTACAATGAGCAGTTCTTC. It is translated as CSGIQGASYNEQFF.

V usage is TRBV19 and J usage is TRBJ2-7, with 10 bases aligning to TRBD1. The CDR3 contains 16 residues. The germline V gene encodes CDR1 LNHDA and CDR2 SQIVND (reference sequence). The V gene end was trimmed by 5 bases and the J gene end by 2 bases; junction bases not matched to a gene: 9. The CDR3 sequence: CASSDPRTGGAYEQYF. CDR3 nucleotide sequence: TGTGCCAGTAGTGACCCCCGGACAGGGGGGGCCTACGAGCAGTACTTC.